Presented here are 27 T cell receptor beta chains from one specimen sequenced in a study of cytomegalovirus exposure and HLA in healthy donors. PCR involved 60 Vbeta and 13 Jbeta primers. Data came from immunoSEQ multiplex PCR; TCRdb stores just in-frame clones and leaves some out. The sample carries about 150,000 clones, 75% recorded once. The sequenced material came from PBMCs. Receptors originate from a man between 18 and 35 years old in good health and CMV-seropositive.

The chain is built from TRBV5-1 and TRBJ2-1, with 10 bases aligning to TRBD2. CDR3 length equals 16 residues. Germline V gives CDR1 SGHRS, CDR2 YFSETQ. V shed 4 bases and J 9 bases; nucleotides not matched to a gene: 13. The CDR3 loop reads CASSPRLAGVSGEQFF. In DNA form, the CDR3 reads TGCGCCAGCAGCCCCCGTCTAGCGGGAGTATCGGGTGAGCAGTTCTTC.

The table lists this clone with a count of one. The chain combines TRBV7-9 with TRBJ2-1, with 7 bases matching TRBD2. Germline V gene lookup returns CDR1 SEHNR and CDR2 FQNEAQ (reference sequence). The CDR3 extends over 17 amino acids. V was clipped by 5 bases and J by 7 bases; unmatched bases: 17. The CDR3 sequence: CASSPQSGGRGKNEQFF. For the CDR3, the DNA is TGTGCCAGCAGCCCCCAGTCGGGCGGGAGAGGTAAGAATGAGCAGTTCTTC.

The V gene is TRBV5-1, the J gene TRBJ1-1; 8 bases map to TRBD1. Germline assignment: CDR1 SGHRS and CDR2 YFSETQ. Germline trimming cut 4 bases from V and 6 bases from J; bases unmatched to any gene: 8. The CDR3 is 14 amino acids. The CDR3 DNA follows: TGCGCCAGCAGCGGTAGGACAGGGAGGGCTGAAGCTTTCTTT. Amino acid sequence: CASSGRTGRAEAFF. Variable domain in full (rest from reference TRBV5-1 and TRBJ1-1): KAGVTQTPRYLIKTRGQQVTLSCSPISGHRSVSWYQQTPGQGLQFLFEYFSETQRNKGNFPGRFSGRQFSNSRSEMNVSTLELGDSALYLCASSGRTGRAEAFFGQGTRLTVV.

V usage is TRBV7-2 and J usage is TRBJ2-3; 8 nucleotides match TRBD2. CDR1 is SGHTA, CDR2 FQGNSA, per germline. The J segment lost 5 bases and the V segment lost 4 bases, leaving 11 bases of the junction unmatched. The CDR3 is 16 residues long. As DNA, the CDR3 is TGTGCCAGCAGCTCCGTACTAGCGGCTAAGGGAGATACGCAGTATTTT. Protein sequence: CASSSVLAAKGDTQYF.

The gene calls are TRBV7-6 and TRBJ2-7; 11 bases map to TRBD2. The trim removed 6 bases at V and 5 bases at J, leaving 9 bases unmatched. This CDR3 is 15 amino acids long. Germline lookup yields CDR1 SGHVS and CDR2 FNYEAQ. CDR3 DNA sequence: TGTGCCAGCAGTTCTTCTAGCGGGAGGAACCACGAGCAGTACTTC. Translation: CASSSSSGRNHEQYF.

The chain couples TRBV10-1 to TRBJ2-7, with a weak D call TRBD2 (5 bases). This CDR3 has 14 residues. Trimming shortened V by 4 bases and J by 5 bases, and 15 bases separated the two germline ends. Germline values: CDR1 WNHNN, CDR2 SYGVQD (reference sequence). CDR3 amino acids: CASSVGSAGDEQYF. The CDR3 bases are TGCGCCAGCAGTGTAGGCTCCGCCGGGGACGAGCAGTACTTC.

The J gene is TRBJ2-7, the V gene TRBV27; 7 bases line up with TRBD1. V was pared by 6 bases and J by 6 bases, with 5 bases of the junction left unmatched. The CDR3 is 12 amino acids. Germline CDR1 reads MNHEY; CDR2 reads SMNVEV (reference sequence). The CDR3 region has the DNA TGTGCCAGCAGACAGGGGAAATCCGAGCAGTACTTC. Translated, it gives CASRQGKSEQYF.

The chain uses TRBV30 and TRBJ2-7; 8 nucleotides line up with TRBD1. J gave up 0 bases and V 0 bases, and 1 base lay outside the gene matches. There are 14 residues in the CDR3. Germline CDR1 GTSNPN, CDR2 SVGIG (reference sequence). The CDR3 spells CAWSVQGGSYEQYF. For the CDR3, the DNA is TGTGCCTGGAGTGTACAGGGGGGCTCCTACGAGCAGTACTTC. The complete variable domain, with remaining parts taken from reference TRBV30 and TRBJ2-7, reads SQTIHQWPATLVQPVGSPLSLECTVEGTSNPNLYWYRQAAGRGLQLLFYSVGIGQISSEVPQNLSASRPQDRQFILSSKKLLLSDSGFYLCAWSVQGGSYEQYFGPGTRLTVT.

The V call is TRBV27, the J call TRBJ2-3; 7 positions match TRBD2. V was clipped by 4 bases and J by 2 bases; unmatched bases: 15. Germline V CDR1 and CDR2: MNHEY, SMNVEV (reference sequence). The CDR3 runs to 18 residues. The CDR3 spells CASSSPRTGGNPTDTQYF. CDR3 DNA sequence: TGTGCCAGCAGTTCCCCTAGGACGGGAGGAAACCCCACAGATACGCAGTATTTT.

This clone was seen just once. This chain uses TRBV4-2 with TRBJ2-1, with 10 bases that match TRBD2. CDR1 and CDR2 (germline): LGHNA, YNFKEQ. V was pared by 3 bases and J by 7 bases, with 15 bases of the junction left unmatched. This CDR3 has 18 amino acids. In DNA, the CDR3 is TGTGCCAGCAGCCACGTACTAATAGCGGGAGGCCTTGGGAATGAGCAGTTCTTC. Protein product: CASSHVLIAGGLGNEQFF.

The CDR3 bases are TGCAGCGTTGCGAGCGGGATGAGCACAGATACGCAGTATTTT. This sequence encodes CSVASGMSTDTQYF. This chain links TRBV29-1 with TRBJ2-3; TRBD2 matches 7 bases. The ends lost 4 bases at V and 0 bases at J; junction bases unmatched: 4. The CDR3 is 14 residues long. Per germline, CDR1 SQVTM and CDR2 ANQGSEA.

The chain joins TRBV7-9 to TRBJ2-1, with 12 positions matching TRBD2. The CDR3 has 16 residues. Per germline, CDR1 SEHNR and CDR2 FQNEAQ (reference sequence). Unmatched junction bases numbered 10, after V lost 5 bases and J lost 8 bases. The CDR3: CASSPASGRAVDEQFF. Here the CDR3 DNA reads TGTGCCAGCAGCCCAGCTAGCGGGAGGGCGGTGGATGAGCAGTTCTTC.

The V call is TRBV25-1, the J call TRBJ2-7, with D unresolved. The CDR3 has 12 amino acids. Germline assignment: CDR1 MGHDK and CDR2 SYGVNS. Trimming stripped 3 bases from V and 8 bases from J, with 11 bases between. The CDR3 sequence: CASSDFLLQQYF. The CDR3 nucleotides are TGTGCCAGCAGTGATTTTTTACTCCAGCAGTACTTC.

The chain uses TRBV30 and TRBJ2-5; D is unresolved. Trimming shortened V by 3 bases and J by 5 bases, and 7 bases separated the two germline ends. The germline gives CDR1 GTSNPN, CDR2 SVGIG (reference sequence). The CDR3 has 11 amino acids. The CDR3 protein is CAWSLMETQYF. CDR3 bases: TGTGCCTGGAGCTTAATGGAGACCCAGTACTTC. Using reference TRBV30 and TRBJ2-5 for the parts outside the CDR3, the full variable domain is SQTIHQWPATLVQPVGSPLSLECTVEGTSNPNLYWYRQAAGRGLQLLFYSVGIGQISSEVPQNLSASRPQDRQFILSSKKLLLSDSGFYLCAWSLMETQYFGPGTRLLVL.

The chain carries TRBV28 and TRBJ2-1, with 8 bases fitting TRBD1. This CDR3 contains 15 residues. CDR1 and CDR2 from the germline V gene are MDHEN and SYDVKM. After removal of 6 bases from V and 3 bases from J, the junction contained 7 bases not matched to a gene. The chain's CDR3 is CASSEVTGGYNEQFF. CDR3 sequence (DNA): TGTGCCAGCAGCGAAGTCACAGGGGGCTACAATGAGCAGTTCTTC.

The rearrangement uses TRBV21-1 and TRBJ2-5; the table's D call, TRBD1, was not checked against the DNA. TRBV21-1 is listed as a pseudogene. The CDR3 contains 18 residues. The CDR3 nucleotides are TGTGCCAGCAGCAAAGAGGGTGGGACAGGGGGCTACCAAGAGACCCAGTACTTC. Protein product: CASSKEGGTGGYQETQYF.

The chain recombines TRBV2 with TRBJ1-2; 7 bases are shared with TRBD1. This CDR3 region has 13 residues. The germline CDR1 and CDR2 sequences are SNHLY and FYNNEI. Germline trimming cut 3 bases from V and 8 bases from J; bases unmatched to any gene: 6. CDR3 sequence reads: CASSDTGVGGYTF. The DNA of the CDR3 is TGTGCCAGCAGTGATACAGGGGTGGGGGGCTACACCTTC.

The rearrangement uses TRBV14 and TRBJ2-7, with unresolved D. V lost 4 bases and J 2 bases, leaving 15 bases between the germline ends. Germline assignment: CDR1 SGHDN and CDR2 FVKESK. The CDR3 spans 15 residues. CDR3 nucleotide sequence: TGTGCCAGCAGCCCTCGCCTGACAAGTACCTACGAGCAGTACTTC. Protein sequence: CASSPRLTSTYEQYF.

About this clone: The sample has other DNA sequences that encode this CDR3 too. V gene TRBV2 combines with J gene TRBJ2-3, with TRBD2 identical over 8 bases. After removal of 7 bases from V and 0 bases from J, the junction contained 3 bases not matched to a gene. The CDR3 covers 14 residues. Germline loops: CDR1 SNHLY, CDR2 FYNNEI. In DNA form, the CDR3 reads TGTGCCAGCAATCGACTAGCGAGCACAGATACGCAGTATTTT. Protein sequence: CASNRLASTDTQYF.

The sample holds one count of this clone. The rearrangement links TRBV30 to TRBJ1-5, with D possibly being TRBD1 (5 bases). V shed 2 bases and J shed 1 base, with 12 bases lying between them. Germline CDR1 reads GTSNPN; CDR2 reads SVGIG (reference sequence). CDR3 size: 15 residues. CDR3: CAWSLATVSNQPQHF. The CDR3 bases are TGTGCCTGGAGTCTTGCGACAGTAAGCAATCAGCCCCAGCATTTT.

This CDR3 reads CASSSLGDKGDTQYF. The CDR3 region has the DNA TGTGCCAGCAGCTCCCTGGGCGACAAAGGAGATACGCAGTATTTT. The chain employs TRBV11-2 and TRBJ2-3; D ambiguous. The V gene lost 4 bases and the J gene lost 5 bases, with 16 bases spanning the gap. CDR1 and CDR2 from the germline V gene are SGHAT and FQNNGV. This CDR3 comprises 15 residues.

The rearrangement uses TRBV28 and TRBJ1-2, with TRBD1 as a possible D gene (5 bases). The germline V gene encodes CDR1 MDHEN and CDR2 SYDVKM. The ends were cut back, 6 bases at V and 0 bases at J, with 5 bases in the middle. This CDR3 spans 12 amino acids. The CDR3 DNA sequence: TGTGCCAGCAGGACAGCTAACTATGGCTACACCTTC. Protein product: CASRTANYGYTF.

This clone was picked up a small number of times. The chain has TRBV18 and TRBJ2-2, with 7 bases fitting TRBD1. The CDR3 is made up of 14 amino acids. The V gene's germline CDR1 is KGHSH and CDR2 LQKENI. The V gene end was trimmed by 5 bases and the J gene end by 1 base; junction bases not matched to a gene: 1. The CDR3 sequence is CASSGTVNTGELFF. As DNA, the CDR3 is TGTGCCAGCTCAGGGACAGTGAACACCGGGGAGCTGTTTTTT.

The CDR3 here is CASSLSGAPQTQYF. The CDR3 DNA follows: TGTGCCAGCAGCTTATCGGGAGCCCCCCAGACCCAGTACTTC. The gene calls are TRBV7-9 and TRBJ2-5; D is possibly TRBD2 (6 bases). CDR1 and CDR2 from the germline V gene are SEHNR and FQNEAQ (reference sequence). Trimming shortened V by 2 bases and J by 6 bases, and 13 bases separated the two germline ends. The CDR3 spans 14 residues.

The V gene is TRBV19, the J gene TRBJ2-4, with no clear D. Germline V CDR1 and CDR2: LNHDA, SQIVND (reference sequence). V was pared by 0 bases and J by 3 bases, with 9 bases between. The CDR3 sequence is 15 residues long. The chain's CDR3 is CASSIDALGKNIQYF. The DNA of the CDR3 is TGTGCCAGTAGTATAGATGCTCTCGGCAAAAACATTCAGTACTTC.

Turning to this clone: Its ends do not fully match the called genes, so a read error is possible. The DNA for the CDR3 is TGCAGCCTTGAACCTACGTACCTAGTTGACACAGATACGCAGTATTTT. Protein sequence: CSLEPTYLVDTDTQYF. The gene calls are TRBV29-1 and TRBJ2-3; D not resolved. Looked up from germline, CDR1 is SQVTM and CDR2 is ANQGSEA. This CDR3 comprises 16 residues.

The table lists this clone with a few counts. The rearrangement uses TRBV4-1 and TRBJ2-7, with a possible D match to TRBD2 (5 bases). The germline V and J ends were trimmed by 4 bases and 3 bases, with 13 bases remaining between them. This CDR3 is 14 amino acids long. The germline CDR1 and CDR2 sequences are MGHRA and YSYEKL. In DNA, the CDR3 is TGCGCCAGCAGCCCGTCGGGCGGAGGCTACGAGCAGTACTTC. This sequence encodes CASSPSGGGYEQYF.